A selection of T cell receptor beta chains follows, all from one sample in a study of T-cell memory formation after mild COVID-19. TCRdb redid the calling of the 5' RACE reads with MiXCR, one entry per CDR3 protein. Of approximately 350,000 distinct CDR3 sequences in the sample, around 28% were seen once. Sequenced input: PBMCs or a T cell subset sorted from them (not recorded which). These receptor sequences come from an adult woman who had mild COVID-19 (a few samples of this study predate the infection). Cell type and time point are not known. Both conserved end residues are part of each CDR3. The D gene is left open where the match is weak. Size values are once, few and many counts, or a class for expanded clones, and some rows have none.

clone size	V gene	D gene	J gene	CDR3 DNA	CDR3 protein
few	TRBV2	TRBD2	TRBJ2-1	TGTGCCAGCACACTAGCGGGGGTTGGTGAGCAGTTCTTC	CASTLAGVGEQFF
few	TRBV2	.	TRBJ2-7	TGTGCCAGCAGGGTCCGACCACAGGACTACGAGCAGTACTTC	CASRVRPQDYEQYF
.	TRBV4-3	.	TRBJ1-1	TGCGCCAGCAGCCCAAGGGGTGGGGCGGGAGCTTTCTTT	CASSPRGGAGAFF
.	TRBV2	.	TRBJ2-3	TGTGCCAGCAGTGGACAGAGGACCGTGAGCACAGATACGCAGTATTTT	CASSGQRTVSTDTQYF
.	TRBV12-3/TRBV12-4	.	TRBJ1-2	TGTGCCAGCAATCGTAACTATGGCTACACCTTC	CASNRNYGYTF
.	TRBV5-1	TRBD1	TRBJ1-1	TGCGCCAGCAGCGTGGACAGGATGAACACTGAAGCTTTCTTT	CASSVDRMNTEAFF
.	TRBV20-1	.	TRBJ1-2	TGCAGTGCCCCGGAACCTAACTATGGCTACACCTTC	CSAPEPNYGYTF
.	TRBV20-1	.	TRBJ2-7	TGCAGTGCTAGATCCGGGGTAAGCGGGTACGAGCAGTACTTC	CSARSGVSGYEQYF
many	TRBV12-3/TRBV12-4	.	TRBJ2-7	TGTGCCAGCAGTTCGGGCGGGGTACTGAGGTACGAGCAGTACTTC	CASSSGGVLRYEQYF
.	TRBV12-3/TRBV12-4	TRBD1	TRBJ1-2	TGTGCCAGCAGTTTAGTAGGGGGCTCGCGGTATGGCTACACCTTC	CASSLVGGSRYGYTF
few	TRBV13	.	TRBJ2-1	TGTGCCAGCAGCTTAAGGGGGTTCAATGAGCAGTTCTTC	CASSLRGFNEQFF
.	TRBV20-1	TRBD1	TRBJ1-2	TGCAGTGCTGTCACCCGGGACAGGGTTAACTATGGCTACACCTTC	CSAVTRDRVNYGYTF
few	TRBV29-1	TRBD1	TRBJ2-7	TGCGCGTGCACAGGGGATTTCTACGAGCAGTACTTC	CACTGDFYEQYF
.	TRBV5-6	TRBD1	TRBJ2-5	TGTGCCAGCAGCCCACCTGGGACAGGGTGGCAAGAGACCCAGTACTTC	CASSPPGTGWQETQYF
.	TRBV7-9	.	TRBJ1-2	TGTGCCAGCAGCCCTCTGACGGGCGACTATGGCTACACCTTC	CASSPLTGDYGYTF
.	TRBV5-5	.	TRBJ2-5	TGTGCCAGCAGCTTGGAGGGCGTCAGGTTCCAAGAGACCCAGTACTTC	CASSLEGVRFQETQYF
.	TRBV27	.	TRBJ1-4	TGTGCCAGCAGTTTAGGGACACTAGCAACTAATGAAAAACTGTTTTTT	CASSLGTLATNEKLFF
.	TRBV11-3	TRBD1	TRBJ2-4	TGTGCCAGCAGCTCCCATCAGGGGGCGAGGGCCATTCAGTACTTC	CASSSHQGARAIQYF
.	TRBV20-1	.	TRBJ2-4	TGCAGTGCTAGAGTAGGGTTAGCCAAAAACATTCAGTACTTC	CSARVGLAKNIQYF
few	TRBV5-1	.	TRBJ1-2	TGCGCCAGCAGCTTGGGCACGGGGACCTATGGCTACACCTTC	CASSLGTGTYGYTF
.	TRBV12-3/TRBV12-4	.	TRBJ1-1	TGTGCCAGCAGTTTATTGTCTGGGGCTAACACTGAAGCTTTCTTT	CASSLLSGANTEAFF
.	TRBV20-1	.	TRBJ1-1	TGCAGTGCTAGAGATGGGGGGGGCACTGAAGCTTTCTTT	CSARDGGGTEAFF
.	TRBV5-4	.	TRBJ1-3	TGTGCCAGCAGCTTACGACCCCCCTCTGGAAACACCATATATTTT	CASSLRPPSGNTIYF
few	TRBV11-2	TRBD1	TRBJ1-5	TGTGCCAGCAGCGGACAGGGGCCAAACAATCAGCCCCAGCATTTT	CASSGQGPNNQPQHF
.	TRBV11-1	.	TRBJ1-1	TGTGCCAGCAGCTCGTCCTTGGTTAGTATGAACACTGAAGCTTTCTTT	CASSSSLVSMNTEAFF
few	TRBV5-1	.	TRBJ1-2	TGCGCCAGCAGCTTGGGGGCAGAAATGAGCTACACCTTC	CASSLGAEMSYTF
few	TRBV15	TRBD1	TRBJ2-7	TGTGCCACCAGCAGAGATAGGGGGCTGGGCGAGCAGTACTTC	CATSRDRGLGEQYF
.	TRBV20-1	TRBD2	TRBJ2-3	TGCAGTGCAGCCCGGGGACTAGCGGGAGGGCGGGATACGCAGTATTTT	CSAARGLAGGRDTQYF
.	TRBV15	TRBD1	TRBJ2-7	TGTGCCACCAGCAGAGACCTCGGGACAGGGGACTACGAGCAGTACTTC	CATSRDLGTGDYEQYF
.	TRBV7-9	.	TRBJ1-1	TGTGCCAGCAGCTTAATTTCGGGGAACACTGAAGCTTTCTTT	CASSLISGNTEAFF
.	TRBV5-1	.	TRBJ2-5	TGCGCCACCACGATAATCGGGAGCGAGACCCAGTACTTC	CATTIIGSETQYF
.	TRBV5-1	TRBD2	TRBJ2-2	TGCGCCAGCAGCTTGGCCTCGGGGGGTCAACTTAACACCGGGGAGCTGTTTTTT	CASSLASGGQLNTGELFF
.	TRBV3-1	TRBD1	TRBJ2-1	TGTGCCAGCAGCCAAGGACAGGGGAGCTCCTACAATGAGCAGTTCTTC	CASSQGQGSSYNEQFF
few	TRBV7-3	TRBD1	TRBJ2-1	TGTGCCAGCACCCCCGGGACAGGGTCCAATGAGCAGTTCTTC	CASTPGTGSNEQFF
few	TRBV7-3	.	TRBJ2-2	TGTGCCAGCAGCTTATCGTTGGAGTACACCGGGGAGCTGTTTTTT	CASSLSLEYTGELFF
few	TRBV7-9	.	TRBJ2-3	TGTGCCAGCAGCGTGCCGGGGCGGGGCACAGATACGCAGTATTTT	CASSVPGRGTDTQYF
.	TRBV21-1	.	TRBJ2-2	TGTGCCAGCAGCCCGCCCTCCGGGGGGGGCAACACCGGGGAGCTGTTTTTT	CASSPPSGGGNTGELFF
few	TRBV5-1	.	TRBJ2-5	TGCGCCAGCAGCTGGGGCCTGGACAGACACCAAGAGACCCAGTACTTC	CASSWGLDRHQETQYF